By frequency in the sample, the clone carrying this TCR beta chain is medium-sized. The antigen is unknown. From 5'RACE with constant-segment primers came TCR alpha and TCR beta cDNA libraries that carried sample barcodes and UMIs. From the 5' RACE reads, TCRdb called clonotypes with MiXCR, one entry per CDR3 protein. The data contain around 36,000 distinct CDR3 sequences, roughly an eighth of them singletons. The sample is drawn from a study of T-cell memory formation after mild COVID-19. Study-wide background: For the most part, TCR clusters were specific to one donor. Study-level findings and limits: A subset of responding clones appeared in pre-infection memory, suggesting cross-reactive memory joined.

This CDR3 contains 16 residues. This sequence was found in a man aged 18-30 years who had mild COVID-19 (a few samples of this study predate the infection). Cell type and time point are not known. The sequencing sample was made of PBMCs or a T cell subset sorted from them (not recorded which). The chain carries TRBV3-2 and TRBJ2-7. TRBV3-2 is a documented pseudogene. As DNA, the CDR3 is TGTGCCAGCAGCCAAGATTTACCGCCTGCTACCTACGAGCAGTACGTC. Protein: CASSQDLPPATYEQYV.